The source of this TCR beta chain is a study of T cells in severe cutaneous drug reactions (dated by TCRdb to about 2019). Study-level background: Recruitment took place between about 2010 and 2018, drawing patients from Taiwan, Thailand and a European registry network. The Naranjo algorithm and the ALDEN drug causality algorithm were used to identify the culprit drug. Enrollment was limited to patients whose SJS/TEN or DRESS diagnosis was probable or definite according to RegiSCAR criteria. Libraries were prepared using iRepertoire multiplex PCR, and a comparison was cited by the authors in which similar capture of abundant clonotypes was shown across iRepertoire and 5' RACE methods with or without UMI. The study combined bulk TCR sequencing with single-cell sequencing, quantitative PCR validation, functional assays and transgenic mouse experiments. Biological samples, such as blister fluids/cells and PBMC, were collected from patients during the acute or recovery stage. General conclusions and limits of the study: TRBV12-4 usage was strongly increased in CBZ-SJS/TEN patients, averaging approximately 30% in blister cells and about 5% in PBMC. The authors stated that further study is still needed to find out whether the public TCR applies more generally to SJS/TEN caused by other drugs. A public TCRbeta CDR3, present at a mean of roughly 13% in all seven CBZ-SJS/TEN blister samples, was undetectable or scarce in PBMC from tolerant controls and healthy donors.

This clonotype is medium-sized (0.01 to 0.1%) on the basis of its frequency; no count is available. Which antigen it targets is not known. The donors whose samples were sequenced had carbamazepine-induced Stevens-Johnson syndrome or toxic epidermal necrolysis (CBZ-SJS/TEN). Peripheral blood repertoires came from CBZ-SJS/TEN patients of Han Chinese (about 5) and European (roughly 6) origin. Next-generation sequencing was used to profile the T cell receptor repertoires of patients with drug-induced severe cutaneous adverse reactions in a search for drug-specific clonotypes. The RNA was isolated from either blister cells of skin lesions or peripheral blood mononuclear cells. The CDR3 measures 15 amino acids from cysteine to phenylalanine. The protein alone is recorded here. The CDR1 and CDR2 encoded by the germline V gene (reference sequence) are SGHNT and YYREEE. For both bulk and single-cell sequencing, libraries were prepared with the iRepertoire multiplex PCR system using TCR subtype-specific primers. Multiplex PCR with primers aimed at the V, D and J gene regions produced the bulk TCR beta libraries. Bulk TCR library preparation used roughly 95-550 ng of RNA per sample as input. An Illumina MiSeq was used to sequence bulk TCR beta amplicons. The published analysis was carried out like this. Quality control steps removed sample misassignments and low-quality sequencing reads. The CDR3 was defined as the amino acids lying between the Y[YFLI]C motif of the V gene and the [FW]GXGT motif of the J segment. The IMGT database served as the reference for assigning TRBV and TRBJ genes and CDR3 clonotypes. TRBV expression in each sample was normalized to the mean of the same gene in PBMC from under 50 healthy donors. TCRdb reprocessed the reads and assigns one entry to each CDR3 protein sequence, leaving out DNA. These V and J calls derive from TCRdb rather than the authors' analysis. The sample's clone listing holds about 21,000 distinct CDR3 sequences. Approximately 7% of the sample is taken by the ten largest.

Sequencing was done on a sample of PBMCs. The source is a human donor with toxic epidermal necrolysis, a severe cutaneous drug reaction. The chain was built from TRBV5-4 and TRBJ1-2; TCRdb's D call, TRBD1, is unchecked because there is no DNA. CDR3 region: CASSRGQGANYGYTF.